The T cell receptor beta chain under discussion was sequenced for a study of vaccination and CD4 T cells after COVID-19 (dated by TCRdb to between 2022 and 2023). As for the study more broadly: Convalescent patients had a positive SARS-CoV-2 result on nasal swab PCR, and of these patients, nine had mild disease and one had severe disease. Six males and four females were included in the convalescent cohort, with two Hispanic individuals, seven Caucasians, two Asians and one multiracial person represented. For stimulating the cultures, overlapping spike peptide pools were used, derived from SARS-CoV-2 as well as from the common cold coronaviruses HCoV-NL63, HCoV-OC43 and HCoV-229E. Three convalescent patients were sampled both early after vaccination (day 14) and late after vaccination (days 161 to 241). Post-COVID blood samples were collected from convalescent patients a median of around 100 days after diagnosis, with a range of about 35 to 161 days. In fewer than 12 COVID-19 convalescent patients and a few infection-naive healthy vaccine recipients, researchers compared the spike-specific CD4+ TCR repertoire from before mRNA vaccination with the repertoire from after. As controls, cultures received a CEFX viral epitope pool (the positive control), an HIV-1 Nef peptide pool (the negative control), or no peptide at all. Post-vaccine blood samples were obtained a median of about 72 days after the second vaccine dose, with a range of roughly 12 to 250 days. Participants got two doses of the Pfizer-BioNTech BNT162b2 vaccine (n=8) or two doses of the Moderna mRNA-1273 vaccine (n=2).

The full study reports these points: Nearly all vaccine-specific clones in convalescent patients (304 of 307) were mono-reactive for SARS-CoV-2 spike rather than cross-reactive with common cold coronaviruses. The median count of SARS-CoV-2-reactive clonotypes went up from around 20 after infection to some 38 after vaccination, although the change was not significant. Relatively few convalescent patients were included in the study, and early timepoints after natural infection were not analyzed. Among convalescent patients, a median about 87% of the SARS-CoV-2-reactive clones seen after vaccination appeared only after vaccination, which suggests priming specific to the vaccine.

About this clonotype itself: This clone's antigen is unknown. No quality values exist for individual bases; no much larger clone is one base distant.

The time point label corresponds to: late sampling 161 to 241 days after vaccination in three convalescent patients. According to the study, the label for this sample's treatment or condition signals: approximately 9-day PBMC culture with coronavirus spike peptide pools or control peptides (ViraFEST assay). To expand antigen-specific T cells with peptide pools and then pick out the expanded clonotypes through TCR sequencing, the study relied on the ViraFEST assay. The convalescent patients' positive SARS-CoV-2 PCR tests were from March to December 2020, which was before the Alpha, Beta and Delta variants emerged in the United States. Roughly 2 million PBMCs per well were cultured in IMDM with approximately 5.5% human AB serum and 9 to 10 IU/ml IL-2, plus 10 ug/ml peptide pools. On days 3 and 7, half of the culture medium was replaced with fresh IL-2-containing medium. CD4+ T cells were isolated after roughly 10 days of culture through negative selection using the EasySep CD4+ T cell isolation kit. Ficoll-Paque Plus gradient centrifugation was used to isolate PBMCs from whole blood, and the isolated PBMCs were then either used fresh or cryopreserved at -140C. Culture conditions were generally each tested in triplicate wells.

Receptor amplification or capture employed PCR. DNA from cultured CD4+ T cells underwent TCR sequencing with the Oncomine TCR Beta short-read assay at the Johns Hopkins FTIC core. The QIAamp micro DNA kit was used to extract genomic DNA from the cultured CD4+ T cells. Oncomine TCR Beta libraries made from cultured CD4+ T cells were pooled using unique dual indexes and sequenced on an Illumina iSeq 100. From the authors' description of their analysis: Non-productive sequences were removed, and CDR3s that did not start with C, did not end with F or W, or were shorter than 7 amino acids were discarded. The MANAFEST web application identified antigen-specific clonotypes by comparing peptide-stimulated wells against reference wells and other culture wells. For a clone to be called positive, the clone needed an FDR below 0.05, an odds ratio above 5, and a productive frequency above 0.1% in at least two of three replicate wells. Clonotypes that were significantly expanded in both SARS-CoV-2 spike wells and at least one common cold coronavirus spike condition were defined as cross-reactive. Levenshtein distances (stringdist) and unrooted phylogenetic trees (ape) in R version 3.6.1 were used to assess CDR3 homology. TCRdb reran the public reads through fastp at Q25 and MiXCR, keeping productive beta chains. Identical CDR3 protein sequences are pooled into one entry, listed with their most common genes and DNA. TCRdb's processing, not the authors', yielded these V and J calls. The sample table records 23,000 or so distinct CDR3 sequences; less than 40% of these occur just once. 2.5% to 3.5% of the sample belongs to the ten largest clones.

The CDR3 runs 11 amino acids, cysteine and phenylalanine included. The kept DNA is CDR3 alone, 33 bases in frame from the first base. The germline V gene (reference sequence) gives CDR1 as DFQATT and CDR2 as SNEGSKA. V loses 3 bases of germline sequence and J loses 5 bases, and the interval between the two ends is 7 bases. The sequence links TRBV20-1 to TRBJ2-5; TRBD2 is perhaps the D gene, given 5 matching bases. The source material was CD4+ T cells from blood, cultured in vitro, sampled about 7 months after SARS-CoV-2 vaccination. The receptor was isolated from a human donor who had recovered from COVID-19. The CDR3 protein sequence reads: CSARRGETQYF. In nucleotides, the sequence is TGCAGTGCTAGGAGAGGGGAGACCCAGTACTTC.